Sequencing of this T cell receptor beta chain was carried out in a study of Ad26.COV2.S vaccination and SARS-CoV-2 variants. Treatment denoted: around 19 received Ad26.COV2.S at low or high dose, single or two shots; about 5 received placebo; per-sample allocation not given. Collection of samples fell on day 63 after the first vaccine or placebo injection. Trimming removed 6 bases from V and 1 base from J; junction bases left unmatched: 3. Germline V gene data show CDR1 as MNHEY and CDR2 as SVGAGI. This CDR3 comprises 14 residues. The table came from immunoSEQ multiplex PCR; TCRdb's copy has only in-frame clones and leaves some out. This table holds about 680,000 clones, 80% to 90% found once. Worth noting for this clone: Antigen: not known.

Study-wide results and caveats: The TCR breadth and depth analyses may have produced an underestimate of total T cell responses.

This chain joins TRBV6-5 and TRBJ2-3, with 8 bases that match TRBD1. Source: peripheral blood, taken in a trial of Ad26.COV2.S vaccine versus placebo. This sequence was found in a person aged 18 to 59 who received the Ad26.COV2.S COVID-19 vaccine or a placebo. The CDR3 nucleotides are TGTGCCAGCAGGGAGACAGGGGGCACAGATACGCAGTATTTT. Residues: CASRETGGTDTQYF.